What follows are 21 T cell receptor beta chains derived from one specimen sequenced in a study of blood T cell repertoires in COVID-19. TCRdb keeps only in-frame clones here, not all; method: immunoSEQ multiplex PCR. The table records hundreds of thousands of clones, 85% to 90% of them present only once. Source material: peripheral blood. The receptors here all came from a woman under 30 with acute or convalescent COVID-19.

V and J are TRBV7-9 and TRBJ2-7, with D unclear. V lost 2 bases and J 3 bases, leaving 20 bases between the germline ends. The CDR3 extends over 17 amino acids. The V gene's germline CDR1 is SEHNR and CDR2 FQNEAQ (reference sequence). CDR3 in amino acids: CASSLILNFESNYEQYF. The DNA of the CDR3 is TGTGCCAGCAGCTTAATCTTAAATTTCGAGTCGAACTACGAGCAGTACTTC.

V and J are TRBV12-3 or TRBV12-4 and TRBJ1-1; the D is unclear. The CDR3 runs 13 residues. The V gene lost 6 bases and the J gene lost 0 bases, with 8 bases spanning the gap. CDR3 sequence: CASSPSLNTEAFF. The CDR3 nucleotides read TGTGCCAGCAGCCCCTCTCTGAACACTGAAGCTTTCTTT.

This chain joins TRBV24-1 and TRBJ2-3; TRBD2 is a possible D gene (6 bases). The V and J ends lost 1 base and 0 bases respectively, with 13 bases between them. The CDR3 loop spans 17 amino acids. Germline V gene data show CDR1 as KGHDR and CDR2 as SFDVKD. The chain's CDR3 is CATSDLSGAGSTDTQYF. CDR3 nucleotide sequence: TGTGCCACCAGTGATTTAAGTGGGGCGGGGAGCACAGATACGCAGTATTTT.

The chain has TRBV12-3 or TRBV12-4 and TRBJ1-1; D is possibly TRBD1 (5 bases). Trimming removed 6 bases from V and 5 bases from J, with 10 bases in between. This CDR3 has 12 residues. CDR3 bases: TGTGCCAGCAGCTTTAAGGGGACTGAAGCTTTCTTT. Encoded protein: CASSFKGTEAFF.

This rearrangement joins TRBV6-5 to TRBJ2-2, with 7 bases that match TRBD1. The CDR3 extends over 14 amino acids. Germline assignment: CDR1 MNHEY and CDR2 SVGAGI. The junction had 4 bases not matched to a gene; V was cut back by 6 bases and J by 3 bases. Here the CDR3 reads CASSSGTDTGELFF. CDR3 nucleotide sequence: TGTGCCAGCAGCTCAGGGACAGACACCGGGGAGCTGTTTTTT.

This chain uses TRBV4-2 with TRBJ1-5; 10 positions match TRBD1. The V gene end was trimmed by 7 bases and the J gene end by 5 bases; junction bases not matched to a gene: 5. Germline V lookup: CDR1 LGHNA, CDR2 YNFKEQ. The CDR3 runs to 14 residues. The CDR3 nucleotides read TGTGCCAGCACCCCGGGACAGGGGTATCAGCCCCAGCATTTT. As protein: CASTPGQGYQPQHF.

The CDR3 region has the DNA TGTGCCAGCAGCCGACGGGACATGGAGGACTATGGCTACACCTTC. It is translated as CASSRRDMEDYGYTF. The J gene is TRBJ1-2, the V gene TRBV7-9; maybe TRBD1 (6 bases). CDR1 is SEHNR, CDR2 FQNEAQ, per germline (reference sequence). There are 15 residues in the CDR3. V lost 5 bases and J 3 bases, leaving 16 bases between the germline ends.

V and J are TRBV30 and TRBJ1-2; D might be TRBD1 (5 bases). The CDR3 totals 14 residues. In germline, CDR1 is GTSNPN, CDR2 SVGIG (reference sequence). The V end was cut by 0 bases, the J end by 8 bases, with 16 bases between. CDR3 residues: CAWSVNSGRGGYTF. DNA of the CDR3: TGTGCCTGGAGTGTAAATTCAGGGAGGGGAGGCTACACCTTC.

J is TRBJ2-1 and V is TRBV7-9; 8 nucleotides line up with TRBD1. Germline CDR1 is SEHNR and CDR2 is FQNEAQ (reference sequence). This CDR3 spans 16 amino acids. The V and J ends lost 5 bases and 1 base, in that order; junction bases with no gene match: 7. The CDR3 sequence is CASSLRDRQSYNEQFF. The DNA for the CDR3 is TGTGCCAGCAGCCTCAGGGACAGGCAATCCTACAATGAGCAGTTCTTC.

The rearrangement links TRBV27 to TRBJ2-1; a weak D match, TRBD2 (6 bases). Between the trimmed V and J ends, which lost 5 bases and 7 bases, there was a span of 18 bases. Germline CDR1 MNHEY, CDR2 SMNVEV (reference sequence). CDR3 length: 15 amino acids. CDR3 DNA sequence: TGTGCCAGCAGTCCCCCCCGGCGGGGCGGAAATGAGCAGTTCTTC. Protein: CASSPPRRGGNEQFF.

As regards this clone: Other DNA sequences in the sample encode the same CDR3. The chain joins TRBV6-5 to TRBJ1-2; D possibly corresponds to TRBD1 (5 bases). The CDR3 has 13 residues. Germline-derived CDR1 and CDR2 are MNHEY and SVGAGI. V lost 6 bases, J lost 5 bases, and 13 bases lay in between. Here the CDR3 DNA reads TGTGCCAGCAGCTTGGGGCAGCTTTATGGCTACACCTTC. It codes for CASSLGQLYGYTF.

Regarding this clone: The junction differs from germline at one of its ends, possibly a read error. This chain joins TRBV12-3 or TRBV12-4 and TRBJ2-1; TRBD2 agrees at 7 bases. The CDR3 runs 12 residues. The CDR3 protein is CASSFKTSSAIF. CDR3 bases: TGTGCCAGCAGTTTCAAGACTAGCAGCGCTATCTTC.

This clone is a singleton in its sample. The rearrangement uses TRBV18 and TRBJ2-2; TRBD2 aligns across 13 bases. The germline CDR1 and CDR2 sequences are KGHSH and LQKENI. The CDR3 has 18 amino acids. V dropped 0 bases and J dropped 4; count of bases not matched to a gene: 5. CDR3 DNA sequence: TGTGCCAGCTCACCACCAGGACTAGCGGGGGATGTCACCGGGGAGCTGTTTTTT. It specifies CASSPPGLAGDVTGELFF.

The DNA for the CDR3 is TGTGCCAGCCAACCTGACACCATGAACACTGAAGCTTTCTTT. This translates into CASQPDTMNTEAFF. V and J are TRBV7-9 and TRBJ1-1; D unclear. The CDR3 runs to 14 residues. Trimming left V 8 bases short and J 0 bases short, with 13 bases between. Germline V CDR1 and CDR2: SEHNR, FQNEAQ (reference sequence).

This clone was found once. The V and J genes are TRBV5-1 and TRBJ2-3, with D possibly being TRBD2 (6 bases). V shed 3 bases and J shed 2 bases, with 7 bases lying between them. CDR1 SGHRS and CDR2 YFSETQ come from the germline V gene. The CDR3 sequence is 13 residues long. Here the CDR3 reads CASSWDSTDTQYF. The CDR3 DNA reads as TGCGCCAGCAGCTGGGACTCCACAGATACGCAGTATTTT.

The chain carries TRBV7-8 and TRBJ1-4, with D tentatively TRBD1 (5 bases). The CDR3 is 15 amino acids. Trimming removed 4 bases from V and 8 bases from J, with 17 bases in between. Germline V lookup: CDR1 SGHVS, CDR2 FQNEAQ. In DNA, the CDR3 is TGTGCCAGCAGCTCCCGGGGGGGGAGAAGGGAAAAACTGTTTTTT. This encodes CASSSRGGRREKLFF.

The chain carries TRBV3-1 (or the pseudogene TRBV3-2) and TRBJ2-7, with 8 bases aligning to TRBD1. The CDR3 is made up of 14 amino acids. Germline V CDR1 and CDR2: LGHDT, YNNKEL (reference sequence). V dropped 4 bases and J dropped 2; count of bases not matched to a gene: 4. The CDR3 coding sequence is TGTGCCAGCAGCCCGACAGGGGTCCCCTACGAGCAGTACTTC. Translating it yields CASSPTGVPYEQYF.

The gene calls are TRBV30 and TRBJ2-5, with a tentative D call TRBD2 (5 bases). Germline V CDR1 and CDR2: GTSNPN, SVGIG (reference sequence). Trimming pared 4 bases from V and 5 bases from J, leaving 20 bases between. This CDR3 region has 15 residues. The CDR3 DNA sequence: TGTGCCTGGACCCCTCCCTTTGGTCCGGGGGAGACCCAGTACTTC. It translates to CAWTPPFGPGETQYF.

The V call is TRBV4-2, the J call TRBJ2-2, with a tentative D call TRBD2 (6 bases). The CDR3 has 14 residues. The V gene's germline CDR1 is LGHNA and CDR2 YNFKEQ. The germline V and J ends were trimmed by 4 bases and 6 bases, with 12 bases remaining between them. CDR3 region: CASSPSGGAGELFF. CDR3 DNA sequence: TGTGCCAGCAGCCCCTCGGGCGGGGCCGGGGAGCTGTTTTTT.

The V gene is TRBV11-2, the J gene TRBJ1-1; maybe TRBD1 (6 bases). CDR3 size: 14 residues. Trimming cost V 1 base and J 7 bases, with 13 bases left between them. Germline V gene lookup returns CDR1 SGHAT and CDR2 FQNNGV. The CDR3 loop is CASSLGAGAIEAFF. CDR3 in DNA: TGTGCCAGCAGCTTAGGGGCAGGGGCTATTGAAGCTTTCTTT.

Points on this clone: This sample also contains other DNA sequences that code for the same CDR3. The chain employs TRBV3-1 (or the pseudogene TRBV3-2) and TRBJ1-2, with 11 bases identical to TRBD1. V was clipped by 5 bases and J by 4 bases; unmatched bases: 3. This CDR3 has 14 residues. Looked up from germline, CDR1 is LGHDT and CDR2 is YNNKEL (reference sequence). The CDR3 DNA is TGTGCCAGCAGCTTGGGGACAGGGGGCTATGGCTACACCTTC. Protein product: CASSLGTGGYGYTF.